Sequencing of this T cell receptor (beta chain) was carried out in a study of blood T cell repertoires in COVID-19. Overall study context: From the United States, Italy and Spain came samples of acute and convalescent COVID-19. Sources were T cells, B-cell-depleted T cells, or PBMCs; the material itself was cDNA or gDNA.

Source study methods: Estimation of nucleated cell counts relied on the amplification of reference gene primers. Only in-frame clones appear in the TCRdb table, and some are missing; sequencing was by immunoSEQ multiplex PCR. The V and J calls and clone size come from that table; D and trimming were worked out from the DNA. Among around 79,000 clones listed, about 88% were seen once. Germline CDR1 MGHDK, CDR2 SYGVNS. The V end was cut by 3 bases, the J end by 4 bases, with 9 bases between. The CDR3 has 14 amino acids. The sample taken for sequencing was peripheral blood. The J gene is TRBJ1-4, the V gene TRBV25-1; no clear D gene. This receptor was obtained from a human donor in a cohort sampled during active COVID-19. The CDR3 region has the DNA TGTGCCAGCAGTGACGTTAGTCATAATGAAAAACTGTTTTTT. It is translated as CASSDVSHNEKLFF.